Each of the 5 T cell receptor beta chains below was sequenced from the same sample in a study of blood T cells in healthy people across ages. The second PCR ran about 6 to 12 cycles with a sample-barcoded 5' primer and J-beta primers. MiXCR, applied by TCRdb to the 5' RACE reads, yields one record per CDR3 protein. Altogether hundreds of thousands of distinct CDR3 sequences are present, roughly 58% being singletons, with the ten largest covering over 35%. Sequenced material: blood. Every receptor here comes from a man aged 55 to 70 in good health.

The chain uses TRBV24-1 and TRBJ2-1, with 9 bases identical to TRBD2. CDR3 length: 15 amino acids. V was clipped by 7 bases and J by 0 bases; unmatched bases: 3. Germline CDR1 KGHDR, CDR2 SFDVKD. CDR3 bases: TGTGCCACCAGCAGCGGGGGGCCCTCCTACAATGAGCAGTTCTTC. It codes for CATSSGGPSYNEQFF.

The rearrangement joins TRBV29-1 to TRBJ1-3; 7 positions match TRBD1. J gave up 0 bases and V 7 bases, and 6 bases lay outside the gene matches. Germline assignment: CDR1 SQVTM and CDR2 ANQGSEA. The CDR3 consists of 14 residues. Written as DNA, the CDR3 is TGCAGCGCCGGGACAGAAAACTCTGGAAACACCATATATTTT. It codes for CSAGTENSGNTIYF.

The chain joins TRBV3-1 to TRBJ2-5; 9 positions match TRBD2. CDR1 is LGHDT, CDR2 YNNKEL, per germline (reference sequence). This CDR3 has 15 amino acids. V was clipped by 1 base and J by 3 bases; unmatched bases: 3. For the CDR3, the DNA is TGTGCCAGCAGCCAAGCGCCTAGCGGGAAAGAGACCCAGTACTTC. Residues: CASSQAPSGKETQYF.

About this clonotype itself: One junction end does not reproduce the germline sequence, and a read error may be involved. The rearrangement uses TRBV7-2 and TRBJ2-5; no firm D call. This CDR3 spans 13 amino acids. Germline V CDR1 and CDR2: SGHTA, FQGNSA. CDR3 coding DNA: TGTGCCGGCAGCCGGGCGGAGCAAGAGACCCAGTACTTC. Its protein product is CAGSRAEQETQYF.

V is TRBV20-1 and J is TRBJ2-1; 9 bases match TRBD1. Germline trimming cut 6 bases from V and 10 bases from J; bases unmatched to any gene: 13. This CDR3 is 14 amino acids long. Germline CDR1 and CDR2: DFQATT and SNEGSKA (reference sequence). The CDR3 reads CSAPTGTGTEEQFF. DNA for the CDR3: TGCAGTGCCCCAACCGGGACAGGGACGGAGGAGCAGTTCTTC.